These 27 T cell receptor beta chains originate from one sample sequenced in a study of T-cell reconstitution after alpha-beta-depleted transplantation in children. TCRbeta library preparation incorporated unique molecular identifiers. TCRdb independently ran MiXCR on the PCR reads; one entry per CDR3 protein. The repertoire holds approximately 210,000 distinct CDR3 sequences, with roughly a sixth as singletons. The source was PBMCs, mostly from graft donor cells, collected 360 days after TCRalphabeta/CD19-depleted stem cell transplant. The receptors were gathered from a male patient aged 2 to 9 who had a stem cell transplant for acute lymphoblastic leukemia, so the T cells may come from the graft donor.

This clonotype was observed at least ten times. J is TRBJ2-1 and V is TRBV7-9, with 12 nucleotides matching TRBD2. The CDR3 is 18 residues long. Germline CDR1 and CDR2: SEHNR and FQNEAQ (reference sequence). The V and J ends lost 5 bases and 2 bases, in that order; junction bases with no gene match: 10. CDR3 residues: CASSPASGGARTYNEQFF. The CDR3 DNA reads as TGTGCCAGCAGCCCCGCTAGCGGGGGGGCCAGGACCTACAATGAGCAGTTCTTC. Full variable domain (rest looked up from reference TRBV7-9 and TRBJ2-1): DTGVSQNPRHKITKRGQNVTFRCDPISEHNRLYWYRQTLGQGPEFLTYFQNEAQLEKSRLLSDRFSAERPKGSFSTLEIQRTEQGDSAMYLCASSPASGGARTYNEQFFGPGTRLTVL.

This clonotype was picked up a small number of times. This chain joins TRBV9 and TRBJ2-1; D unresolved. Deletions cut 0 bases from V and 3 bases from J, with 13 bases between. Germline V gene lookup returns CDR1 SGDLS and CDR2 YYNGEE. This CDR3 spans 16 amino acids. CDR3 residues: CASSVDDGTSYNEQFF. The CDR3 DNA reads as TGTGCCAGCAGCGTAGATGACGGAACCAGCTACAATGAGCAGTTCTTC.

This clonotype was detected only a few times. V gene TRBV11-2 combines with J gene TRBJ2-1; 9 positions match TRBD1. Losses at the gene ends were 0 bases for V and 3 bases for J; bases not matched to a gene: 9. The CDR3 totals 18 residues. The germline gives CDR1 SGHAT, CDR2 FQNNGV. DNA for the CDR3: TGTGCCAGCAGCTTAGAAACCCAAACAGGGGGCAGCTACAATGAGCAGTTCTTC. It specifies CASSLETQTGGSYNEQFF.

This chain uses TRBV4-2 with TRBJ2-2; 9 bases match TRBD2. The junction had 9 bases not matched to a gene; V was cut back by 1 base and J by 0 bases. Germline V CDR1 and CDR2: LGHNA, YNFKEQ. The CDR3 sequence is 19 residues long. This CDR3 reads CASSQGSSGGFANTGELFF. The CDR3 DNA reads TGTGCCAGCAGCCAAGGGTCCAGCGGGGGGTTCGCGAACACCGGGGAGCTGTTTTTT.

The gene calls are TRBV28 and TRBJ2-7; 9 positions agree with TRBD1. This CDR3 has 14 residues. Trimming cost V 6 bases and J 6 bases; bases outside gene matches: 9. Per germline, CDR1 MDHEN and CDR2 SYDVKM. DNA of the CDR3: TGTGCCAGCAGGGACGGACAGGGGAGGTTCGAGCAGTACTTC. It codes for CASRDGQGRFEQYF.

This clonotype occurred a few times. CDR3 sequence (DNA): TGCAGTGCTAGAGACCTTGATTACAATGAGCAGTTCTTC. The encoded protein is CSARDLDYNEQFF. The chain is built from TRBV20-1 and TRBJ2-1; unclear D gene. The CDR3 contains 13 residues. Trimming pared 0 bases from V and 4 bases from J, leaving 7 bases between. Germline V lookup: CDR1 DFQATT, CDR2 SNEGSKA (reference sequence).

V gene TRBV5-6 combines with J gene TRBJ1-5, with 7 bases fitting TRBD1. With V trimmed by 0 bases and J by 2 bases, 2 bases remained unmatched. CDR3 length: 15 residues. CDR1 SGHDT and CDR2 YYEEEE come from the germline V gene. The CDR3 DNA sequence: TGTGCCAGCAGCTTGGAGGGGGCGGGCAATCAGCCCCAGCATTTT. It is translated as CASSLEGAGNQPQHF.

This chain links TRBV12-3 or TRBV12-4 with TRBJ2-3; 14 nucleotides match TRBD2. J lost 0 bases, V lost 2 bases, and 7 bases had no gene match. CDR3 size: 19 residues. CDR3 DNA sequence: TGTGCCAGCAGTTTACCCCGGACTAGCGGGGGGACTAGCACAGATACGCAGTATTTT. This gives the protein CASSLPRTSGGTSTDTQYF.

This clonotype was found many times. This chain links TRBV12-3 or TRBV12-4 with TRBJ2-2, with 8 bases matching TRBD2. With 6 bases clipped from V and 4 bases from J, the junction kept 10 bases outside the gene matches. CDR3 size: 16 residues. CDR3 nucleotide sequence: TGTGCCAGCAGCCCGCTGACTAGCGTCAGCACCGGGGAGCTGTTTTTT. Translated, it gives CASSPLTSVSTGELFF.

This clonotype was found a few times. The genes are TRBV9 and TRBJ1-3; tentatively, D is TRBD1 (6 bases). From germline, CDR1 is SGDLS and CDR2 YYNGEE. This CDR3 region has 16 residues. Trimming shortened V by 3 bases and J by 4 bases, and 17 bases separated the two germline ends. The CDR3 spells CASSEEPGTRGNTIYF. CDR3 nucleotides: TGTGCCAGCAGCGAAGAGCCCGGGACACGCGGAAACACCATATATTTT.

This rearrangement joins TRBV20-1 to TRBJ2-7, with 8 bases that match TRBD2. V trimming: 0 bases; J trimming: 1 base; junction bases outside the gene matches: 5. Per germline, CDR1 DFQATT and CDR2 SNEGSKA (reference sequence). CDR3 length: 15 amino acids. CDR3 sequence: CSARDASGGSYEQYF. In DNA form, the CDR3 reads TGCAGTGCTAGAGATGCCAGCGGGGGATCCTACGAGCAGTACTTC.

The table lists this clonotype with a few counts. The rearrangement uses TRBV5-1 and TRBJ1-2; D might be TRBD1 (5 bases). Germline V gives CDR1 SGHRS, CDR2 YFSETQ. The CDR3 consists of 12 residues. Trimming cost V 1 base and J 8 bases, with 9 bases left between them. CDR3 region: CASSLSAGGYTF. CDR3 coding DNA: TGCGCCAGCAGCTTGTCGGCAGGGGGCTACACCTTC.

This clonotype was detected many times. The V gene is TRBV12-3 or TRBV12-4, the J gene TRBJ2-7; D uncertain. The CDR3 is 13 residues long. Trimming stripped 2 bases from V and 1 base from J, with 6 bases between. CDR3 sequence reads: CASSLKGSYEQYF. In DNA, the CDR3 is TGTGCCAGCAGTTTAAAGGGATCCTACGAGCAGTACTTC.

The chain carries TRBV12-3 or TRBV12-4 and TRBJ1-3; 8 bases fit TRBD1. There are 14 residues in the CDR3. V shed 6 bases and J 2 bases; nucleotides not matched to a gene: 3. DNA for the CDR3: TGTGCCAGCAGCACGACAGGGGCTGGAAACACCATATATTTT. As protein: CASSTTGAGNTIYF.

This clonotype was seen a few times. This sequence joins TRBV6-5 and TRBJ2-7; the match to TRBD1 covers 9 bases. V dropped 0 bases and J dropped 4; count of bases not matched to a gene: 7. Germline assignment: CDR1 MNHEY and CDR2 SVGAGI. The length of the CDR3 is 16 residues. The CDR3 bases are TGTGCCAGCAGTTACTCGACCGGGACAGGGCTTTACGAGCAGTACTTC. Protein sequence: CASSYSTGTGLYEQYF.

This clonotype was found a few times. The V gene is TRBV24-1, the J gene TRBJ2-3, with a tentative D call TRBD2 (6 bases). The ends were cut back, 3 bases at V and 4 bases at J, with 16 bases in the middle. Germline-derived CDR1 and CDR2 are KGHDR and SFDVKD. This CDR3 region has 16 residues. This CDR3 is CATSDPRGGVADTQYF. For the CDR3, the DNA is TGTGCCACCAGTGATCCCCGCGGAGGGGTTGCAGATACGCAGTATTTT.

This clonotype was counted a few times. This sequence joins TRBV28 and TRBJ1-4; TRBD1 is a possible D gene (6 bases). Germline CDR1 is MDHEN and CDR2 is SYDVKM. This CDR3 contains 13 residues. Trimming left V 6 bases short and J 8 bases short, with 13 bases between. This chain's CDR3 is CASSPMRGEKLFF. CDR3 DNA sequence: TGTGCCAGCAGCCCTATGAGGGGGGAAAAACTGTTTTTT.

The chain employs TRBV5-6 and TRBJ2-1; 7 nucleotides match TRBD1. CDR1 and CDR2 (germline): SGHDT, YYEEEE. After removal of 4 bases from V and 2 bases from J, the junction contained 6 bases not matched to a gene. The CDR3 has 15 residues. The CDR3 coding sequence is TGTGCCAGCAGCCTCGACAGGGCGGCCTACAATGAGCAGTTCTTC. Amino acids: CASSLDRAAYNEQFF.

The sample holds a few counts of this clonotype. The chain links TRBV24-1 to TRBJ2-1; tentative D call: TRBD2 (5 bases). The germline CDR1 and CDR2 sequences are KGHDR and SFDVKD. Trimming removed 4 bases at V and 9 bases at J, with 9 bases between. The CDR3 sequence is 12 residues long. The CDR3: CATSERTGEQFF. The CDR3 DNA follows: TGTGCCACCAGTGAGAGGACTGGTGAGCAGTTCTTC.

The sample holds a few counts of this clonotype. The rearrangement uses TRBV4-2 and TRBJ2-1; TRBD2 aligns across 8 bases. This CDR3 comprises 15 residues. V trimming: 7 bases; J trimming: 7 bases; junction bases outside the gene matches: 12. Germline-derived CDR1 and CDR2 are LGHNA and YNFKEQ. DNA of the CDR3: TGTGCCAGCACGCCAGCGGGGGCTAACAGGAATGAGCAGTTCTTC. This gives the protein CASTPAGANRNEQFF.

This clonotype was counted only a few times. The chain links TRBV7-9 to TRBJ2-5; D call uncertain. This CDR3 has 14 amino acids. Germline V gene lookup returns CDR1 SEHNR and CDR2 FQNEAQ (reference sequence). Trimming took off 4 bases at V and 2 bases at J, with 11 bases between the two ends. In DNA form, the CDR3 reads TGTGCCAGCAGCTCCCACACCGTTCAAGAGACCCAGTACTTC. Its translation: CASSSHTVQETQYF.

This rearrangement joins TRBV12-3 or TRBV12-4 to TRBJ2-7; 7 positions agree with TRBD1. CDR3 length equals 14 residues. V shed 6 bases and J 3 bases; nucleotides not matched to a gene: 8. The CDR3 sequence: CASREGGGNYEQYF. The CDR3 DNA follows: TGTGCCAGCAGGGAAGGGGGCGGAAACTACGAGCAGTACTTC.

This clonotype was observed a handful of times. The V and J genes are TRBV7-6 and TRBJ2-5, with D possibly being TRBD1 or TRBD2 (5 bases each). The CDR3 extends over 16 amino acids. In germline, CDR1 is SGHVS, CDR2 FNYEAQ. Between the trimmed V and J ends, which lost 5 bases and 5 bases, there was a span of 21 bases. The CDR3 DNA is TGTGCCAGCAGCCAAATAGACCAAACGGGGCGTGAGACCCAGTACTTC. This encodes CASSQIDQTGRETQYF. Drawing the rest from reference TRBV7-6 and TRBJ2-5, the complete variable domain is GAGVSQSPRYKVTKRGQDVALRCDPISGHVSLYWYRQALGQGPEFLTYFNYEAQQDKSGLPNDRFSAERPEGSISTLTIQRTEQRDSAMYRCASSQIDQTGRETQYFGPGTRLLVL.

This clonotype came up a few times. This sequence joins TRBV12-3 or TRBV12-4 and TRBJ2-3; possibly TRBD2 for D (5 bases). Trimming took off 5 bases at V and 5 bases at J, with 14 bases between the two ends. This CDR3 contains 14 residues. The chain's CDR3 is CASSRVPGLDTQYF. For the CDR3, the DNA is TGTGCCAGCAGTCGAGTCCCGGGGTTAGATACGCAGTATTTT.

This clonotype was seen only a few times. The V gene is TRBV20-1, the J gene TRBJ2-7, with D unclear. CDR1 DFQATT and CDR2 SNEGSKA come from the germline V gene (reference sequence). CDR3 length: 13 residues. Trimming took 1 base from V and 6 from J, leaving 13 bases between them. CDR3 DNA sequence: TGCAGTGCTAGAGCCTCATCGGTGGGCGAGCAGTACTTC. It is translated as CSARASSVGEQYF.

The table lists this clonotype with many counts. The CDR3 sequence is CASSLVIRGSAEAFF. DNA for the CDR3: TGCGCCAGCAGCTTGGTGATCAGGGGGAGCGCTGAAGCTTTCTTT. The J gene is TRBJ1-1, the V gene TRBV5-1; 7 positions match TRBD1. The CDR3 is 15 amino acids. The V gene end was trimmed by 0 bases and the J gene end by 6 bases; junction bases not matched to a gene: 8. Germline lookup yields CDR1 SGHRS and CDR2 YFSETQ.

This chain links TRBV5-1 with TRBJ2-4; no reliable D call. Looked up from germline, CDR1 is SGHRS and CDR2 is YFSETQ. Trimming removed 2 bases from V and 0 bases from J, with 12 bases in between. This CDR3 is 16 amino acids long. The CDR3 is CASSLQDGLAKNIQYF. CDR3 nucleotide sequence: TGCGCCAGCAGCTTACAAGACGGATTAGCCAAAAACATTCAGTACTTC. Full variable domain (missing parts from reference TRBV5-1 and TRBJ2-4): KAGVTQTPRYLIKTRGQQVTLSCSPISGHRSVSWYQQTPGQGLQFLFEYFSETQRNKGNFPGRFSGRQFSNSRSEMNVSTLELGDSALYLCASSLQDGLAKNIQYFGAGTRLSVL.